Shown below are 15 T cell receptor beta chains from a single sample sequenced in a study of T cell responses to AZD1222 COVID-19 vaccine. Sequencing was performed with immunoSEQ multiplex PCR; in TCRdb, only in-frame clones are kept and a portion is missing. This sample has roughly 150,000 clones, with about 88% found just once. Sequenced here: peripheral blood, sampled on day 0 of AZD1222 vaccination. The receptors derive from an adult in good health.

Of note for this clone: This specimen includes other DNA sequences encoding the same CDR3. This chain uses TRBV2 with TRBJ2-2; 15 bases match TRBD2. The CDR3 extends over 16 amino acids. J was trimmed by 7 bases and V by 9 bases; bases with no gene match: 9. Looked up from germline, CDR1 is SNHLY and CDR2 is FYNNEI. In DNA, the CDR3 is TGTGCCAGTAGTTGGACTAGCGGGAGGGGTTTCGGGGAGCTGTTTTTT. Encoded protein: CASSWTSGRGFGELFF.

The CDR3, as DNA: TGCAGCGTCGTCCGGGACAGGGAGGTTGAGACCCAGTACTTC. Amino acid sequence: CSVVRDREVETQYF. The chain combines TRBV29-1 with TRBJ2-5, with 9 bases identical to TRBD1. V shed 6 bases, J shed 5 bases, and the junction held 10 bases outside the gene matches. The germline V gene has CDR1 SQVTM and CDR2 ANQGSEA. The CDR3 is made up of 14 amino acids.

The chain links TRBV7-6 to TRBJ1-3; D unclear. This CDR3 is 13 amino acids long. Germline CDR1 reads SGHVS; CDR2 reads FNYEAQ. V was pared by 4 bases and J by 4 bases, with 8 bases between. For the CDR3, the DNA is TGTGCCAGCAGCTCGTTTGTAGGAAACACCATATATTTT. Amino acids: CASSSFVGNTIYF. The full variable domain, with the rest looked up from reference TRBV7-6 and TRBJ1-3, is GAGVSQSPRYKVTKRGQDVALRCDPISGHVSLYWYRQALGQGPEFLTYFNYEAQQDKSGLPNDRFSAERPEGSISTLTIQRTEQRDSAMYRCASSSFVGNTIYFGEGSWLTVV.

The chain has TRBV28 and TRBJ1-2; D is ambiguous. Per the germline V gene, CDR1 is MDHEN and CDR2 is SYDVKM. The ends were cut back, 8 bases at V and 0 bases at J, with 16 bases in the middle. The CDR3 has 15 amino acids. The CDR3 DNA sequence: TGTGCCAGCTTCGTTAGCGGGATAGCTAACTATGGCTACACCTTC. The encoded protein is CASFVSGIANYGYTF.

The chain has TRBV7-9 and TRBJ1-6; D gene ambiguous. The CDR3 is 13 amino acids. V was trimmed by 3 bases and J by 8 bases, leaving 8 bases between them. Germline CDR1 is SEHNR and CDR2 is FQNEAQ (reference sequence). The CDR3 reads CASSFIGDSPLHF. The DNA of the CDR3 is TGTGCCAGCAGCTTTATTGGAGATTCACCCCTCCACTTT.

A word on this clone: At the DNA level, this CDR3 is encoded by other sequences in the same sample as well. V and J are TRBV12-3 or TRBV12-4 and TRBJ2-1; D gene unclear. The CDR3 is 11 amino acids. Trimming stripped 9 bases from V and 0 bases from J, with 3 bases between. The CDR3 DNA follows: TGTGCCAGTTCCTCCTACAATGAGCAGTTCTTC. This gives the protein CASSSYNEQFF.

The rearrangement joins TRBV4-3 to TRBJ1-3; D gene uncertain. The germline CDR1 and CDR2 sequences are LGHNA and YSLEER. V lost 0 bases and J lost 0, with 6 bases in between. The CDR3 totals 15 residues. DNA of the CDR3: TGCGCCAGCAGCCAAGATCAAAACTCTGGAAACACCATATATTTT. Translated: CASSQDQNSGNTIYF.

CDR3 DNA: TGTGCCTCCAAGGGTAACAGGCATACCTTC. As protein: CASKGNRHTF. The chain couples TRBV28 to TRBJ1-2; a possible D gene is TRBD1 (5 bases). CDR1 is MDHEN and CDR2 is SYDVKM in the germline V gene. V lost 11 bases and J lost 14, with 18 bases in between. This CDR3 region has 10 residues.

The chain couples TRBV29-1 to TRBJ1-2; no firm D call. V was trimmed by 4 bases and J by 8 bases, leaving 14 bases between them. Germline values: CDR1 SQVTM, CDR2 ANQGSEA. The CDR3 covers 12 residues. The DNA of the CDR3 is TGCAGCGTTGGGGGTGGGATTGGCGGCTACACCTTC. Protein product: CSVGGGIGGYTF. Full variable domain (missing parts from reference TRBV29-1 and TRBJ1-2): SAVISQKPSRDICQRGTSLTIQCQVDSQVTMMFWYRQQPGQSLTLIATANQGSEATYESGFVIDKFPISRPNLTFSTLTVSNMSPEDSSIYLCSVGGGIGGYTFGSGTRLTVV.

The chain recombines TRBV29-1 with TRBJ2-3; a weak D match, TRBD2 (6 bases). The CDR3 loop spans 12 amino acids. Germline V gives CDR1 SQVTM, CDR2 ANQGSEA. V lost 6 bases and J lost 2, with 9 bases in between. Written as DNA, the CDR3 is TGCAGCGTGGAGGGAGCCACAGATACGCAGTATTTT. The encoded protein is CSVEGATDTQYF.

The chain is built from TRBV7-2 and TRBJ1-1; TRBD1 is a possible D gene (5 bases). CDR1 and CDR2 (germline): SGHTA, FQGNSA. The V end lost 8 bases, the J end lost 0 bases, and 10 bases lay between the germline ends. The CDR3 is 13 amino acids. The DNA of the CDR3 is TGTGCCAGCGGACGGGGGATGAACACTGAAGCTTTCTTT. Protein sequence: CASGRGMNTEAFF.

The CDR3 here is CASSLRDNYEQYF. CDR3 sequence (DNA): TGCGCCAGCAGCTTGAGGGACAACTACGAGCAGTACTTC. The gene calls are TRBV5-1 and TRBJ2-7; weak D call: TRBD1 (6 bases). CDR1 and CDR2 from the germline V gene are SGHRS and YFSETQ. The length of the CDR3 is 13 residues. Between the trimmed V and J ends, which lost 1 base and 3 bases, there was a span of 8 bases.

This clone was found a few times. The chain uses TRBV30 and TRBJ1-5; the D is unclear. The CDR3 has 13 amino acids. Trimming stripped 2 bases from V and 4 bases from J, with 9 bases between. Germline CDR1 GTSNPN, CDR2 SVGIG (reference sequence). This chain's CDR3 is CAWSLTVNQPQHF. The CDR3 coding sequence is TGTGCCTGGAGTCTTACGGTAAATCAGCCCCAGCATTTT.

The genes are TRBV4-3 and TRBJ1-3; D uncertain. The CDR3 loop spans 15 amino acids. Trimming took off 5 bases at V and 1 base at J, with 12 bases between the two ends. Looked up from germline, CDR1 is LGHNA and CDR2 is YSLEER. CDR3 bases: TGCGCCAGCAGCGAAGGATCGGGATCTGGAAACACCATATATTTT. Translating gives CASSEGSGSGNTIYF.

The chain links TRBV28 to TRBJ1-2; no firm D call. Trimming cost V 2 bases and J 8 bases, with 18 bases left between them. This CDR3 spans 15 amino acids. Germline CDR1 and CDR2: MDHEN and SYDVKM. CDR3 protein: CASSLEGLSIGGYTF. The CDR3 bases are TGTGCCAGCAGTTTAGAGGGTCTGAGCATCGGGGGCTACACCTTC.